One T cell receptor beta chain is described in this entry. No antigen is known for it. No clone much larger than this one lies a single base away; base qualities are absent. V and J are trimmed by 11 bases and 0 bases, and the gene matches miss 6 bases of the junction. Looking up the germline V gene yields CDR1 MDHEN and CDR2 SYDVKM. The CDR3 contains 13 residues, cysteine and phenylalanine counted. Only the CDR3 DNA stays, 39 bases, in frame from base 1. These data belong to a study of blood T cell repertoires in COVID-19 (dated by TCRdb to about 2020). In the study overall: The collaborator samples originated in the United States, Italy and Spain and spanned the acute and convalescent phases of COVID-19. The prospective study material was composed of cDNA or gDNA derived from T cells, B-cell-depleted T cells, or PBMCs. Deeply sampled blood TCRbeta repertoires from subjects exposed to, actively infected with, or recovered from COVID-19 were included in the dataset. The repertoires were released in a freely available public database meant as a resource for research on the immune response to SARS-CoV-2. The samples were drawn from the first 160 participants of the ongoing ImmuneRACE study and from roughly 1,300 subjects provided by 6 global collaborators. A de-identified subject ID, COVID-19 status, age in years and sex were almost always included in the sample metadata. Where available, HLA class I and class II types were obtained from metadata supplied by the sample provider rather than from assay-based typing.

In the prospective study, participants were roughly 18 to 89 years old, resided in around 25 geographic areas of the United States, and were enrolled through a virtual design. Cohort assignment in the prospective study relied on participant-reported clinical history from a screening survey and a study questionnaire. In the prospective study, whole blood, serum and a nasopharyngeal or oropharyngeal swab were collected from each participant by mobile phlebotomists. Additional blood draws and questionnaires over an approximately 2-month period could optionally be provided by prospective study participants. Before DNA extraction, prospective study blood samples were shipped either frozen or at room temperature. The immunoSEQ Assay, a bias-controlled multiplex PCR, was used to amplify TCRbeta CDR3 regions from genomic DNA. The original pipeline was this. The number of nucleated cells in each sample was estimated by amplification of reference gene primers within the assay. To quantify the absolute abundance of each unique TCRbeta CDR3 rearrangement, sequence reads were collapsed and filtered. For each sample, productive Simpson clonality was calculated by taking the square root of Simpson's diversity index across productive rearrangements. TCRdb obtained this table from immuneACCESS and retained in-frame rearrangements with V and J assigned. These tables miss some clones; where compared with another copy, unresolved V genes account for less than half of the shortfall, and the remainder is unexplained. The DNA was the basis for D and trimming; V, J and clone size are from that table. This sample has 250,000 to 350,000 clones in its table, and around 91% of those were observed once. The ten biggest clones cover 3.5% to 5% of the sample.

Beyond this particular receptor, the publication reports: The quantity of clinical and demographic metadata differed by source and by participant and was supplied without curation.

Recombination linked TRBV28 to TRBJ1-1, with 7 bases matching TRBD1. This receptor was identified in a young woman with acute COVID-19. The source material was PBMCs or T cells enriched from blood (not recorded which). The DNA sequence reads TGTGCCGGCGGACAGGCCGTGAACACTGAAGCTTTCTTT. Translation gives CAGGQAVNTEAFF.